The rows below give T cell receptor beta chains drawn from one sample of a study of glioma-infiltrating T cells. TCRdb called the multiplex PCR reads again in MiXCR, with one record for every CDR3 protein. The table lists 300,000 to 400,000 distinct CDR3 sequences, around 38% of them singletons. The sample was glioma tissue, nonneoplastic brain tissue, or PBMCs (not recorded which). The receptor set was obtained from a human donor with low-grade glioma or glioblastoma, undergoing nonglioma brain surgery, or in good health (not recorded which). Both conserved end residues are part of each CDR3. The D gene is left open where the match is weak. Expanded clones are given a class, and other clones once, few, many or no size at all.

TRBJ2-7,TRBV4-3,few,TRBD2,TGCGCCAGCAGCCAAGAAGCGGCTAGCGGGAGGAAGGGTCTCTACGAGCAGTACTTC,CASSQEAASGRKGLYEQYF
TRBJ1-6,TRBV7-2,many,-,TGTGCCAGCAGCATCCCCGGGTATAATTCACCCCTCCACTTT,CASSIPGYNSPLHF
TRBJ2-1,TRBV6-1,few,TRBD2,TGTGCCAGCAAACCGGGACTAGCGGGAGAGAACTACAATGAGCAGTTCTTC,CASKPGLAGENYNEQFF
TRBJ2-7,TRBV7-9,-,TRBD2,TGTGCCAGCAGCTTAGTATGGGGCGGGAGCTCCTACGAGCAGTACTTC,CASSLVWGGSSYEQYF
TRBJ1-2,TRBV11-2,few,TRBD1,TGTGCCAGCAGCCCAGTGCAGGGGGCGAACTATGGCTACACCTTC,CASSPVQGANYGYTF
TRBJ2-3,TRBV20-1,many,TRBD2,TGCAGTGCTAGAGCTATCCCCTGGGGTAGCGGGAGCACAGATACGCAGTATTTT,CSARAIPWGSGSTDTQYF
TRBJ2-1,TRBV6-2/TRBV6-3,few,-,TGTGCCAGCAGTTACACGTGGGGAGATGCCAATGAGCAGTTCTTC,CASSYTWGDANEQFF
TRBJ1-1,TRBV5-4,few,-,TGTGCCAGCAGCTTGGTCGTCGGACAGCCGAACACTGAAGCTTTCTTT,CASSLVVGQPNTEAFF
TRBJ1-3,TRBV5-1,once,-,TGCGCCAGCAGCTTGGAGTTCATGGGCTCTCGAAACACCATATATTTT,CASSLEFMGSRNTIYF
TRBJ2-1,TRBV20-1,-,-,TGCAGTGCTAGGGGGTCTAGCGCAACCTCCTACAATGAGCAGTTCTTC,CSARGSSATSYNEQFF
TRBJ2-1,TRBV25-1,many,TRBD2,TGTGCCAGCAGTGATACATCGGGAGGGGATGAGCAGTTCTTC,CASSDTSGGDEQFF
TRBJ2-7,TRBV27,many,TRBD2,TGTGCCAGCAGTTTAGTCGTATCGGGAGGGCCCTACGAGCAGTACTTC,CASSLVVSGGPYEQYF
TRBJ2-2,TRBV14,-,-,TGTGCCAGCAGCCACCTCGGGAGTTTGACCGGGGAGCTGTTTTTT,CASSHLGSLTGELFF
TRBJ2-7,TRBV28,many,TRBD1,TGTGCCAGCAGTTTTGACAGGGGATACGAGCAGTACTTC,CASSFDRGYEQYF
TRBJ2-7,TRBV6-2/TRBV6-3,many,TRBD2,TGTGCCAGCACCGTTAGCGGGAATCTCTACGAGCAGTACTTC,CASTVSGNLYEQYF
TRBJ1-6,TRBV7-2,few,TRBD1,TGTGCCAGCAGCGCGACAGGGCCGCTTTCGCGATCACCCCTCCACTTT,CASSATGPLSRSPLHF
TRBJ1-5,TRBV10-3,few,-,TGTGCCATCAGTGAGTCACGGACGGATAGCAATCAGCCCCAGCATTTT,CAISESRTDSNQPQHF
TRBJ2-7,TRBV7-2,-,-,TGTGCCAGCAGCACAGGTGGGGGCTACGAGCAGTACTTC,CASSTGGGYEQYF
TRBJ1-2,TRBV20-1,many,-,TGCAGTGCTAGGCTACTGCCTCGAAATGGCTACACCTTC,CSARLLPRNGYTF
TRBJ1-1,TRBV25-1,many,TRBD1,TGTGCCAGCAGTCCACAGGGGGCGCGGAACACTGAAGCTTTCTTT,CASSPQGARNTEAFF
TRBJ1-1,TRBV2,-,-,TGTGCCAGCAGTGGAGGACCGAACACTGAAGCTTTCTTT,CASSGGPNTEAFF
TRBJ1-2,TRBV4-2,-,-,TGTGCCAGCAGCCAAGAACAATATGGCTACACCTTC,CASSQEQYGYTF
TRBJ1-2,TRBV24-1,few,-,TGTGCCACCAGTCGTAGTTGGGATGGCTACACCTTC,CATSRSWDGYTF
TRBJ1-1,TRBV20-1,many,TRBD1,TGCAGTGCTAGAGACCCTGGACAGGGTGGATTAGGAGCTTTCTTT,CSARDPGQGGLGAFF
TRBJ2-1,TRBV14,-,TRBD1,TGTGCCAGCAGCCAATCCCCGGGACAGGGAGTCGATGAGCAGTTCTTC,CASSQSPGQGVDEQFF
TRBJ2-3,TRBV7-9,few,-,TGTGCCAGCAGCTTAGGGCGGGACATCACCCCAGCGGATACGCAGTATTTT,CASSLGRDITPADTQYF
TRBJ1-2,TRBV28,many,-,TGTGCCAGCAGTTGGATCGACTATGGCTACACCTTC,CASSWIDYGYTF
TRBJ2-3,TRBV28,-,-,TGTGCCAGCAGCCCCGATTTCAGTCTAGATACGCAGTATTTT,CASSPDFSLDTQYF
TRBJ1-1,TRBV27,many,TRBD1,TGTGCCAGCAGTTTTCGGGACAGGGGCAGCACTGAAGCTTTCTTT,CASSFRDRGSTEAFF
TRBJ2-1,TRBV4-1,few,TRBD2,TGCGCCAGCAGCCGGTCCGGGACTAGCGGGATCGATGAGCAGTTCTTC,CASSRSGTSGIDEQFF
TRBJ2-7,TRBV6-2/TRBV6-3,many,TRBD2,TGTGCCAGCAGGGGACTAGCGGGAGCCTACGAGCAGTACTTC,CASRGLAGAYEQYF
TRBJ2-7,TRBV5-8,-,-,TGCGCCAGCACCCTGACCTGGACTAAGCGGAGGTCTTCGTCTTACGAGCAGTACTTC,CASTLTWTKRRSSSYEQYF
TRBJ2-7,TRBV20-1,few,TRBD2,TGCAGTGCTGGAGTGGCGGGGGTAAGATACGAGCAGTACTTC,CSAGVAGVRYEQYF
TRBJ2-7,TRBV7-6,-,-,TGTGCCAGCAGCTTAGTGGATGGGACATGGGACCACGAGCAGTACTTC,CASSLVDGTWDHEQYF
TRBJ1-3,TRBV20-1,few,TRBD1,TGCAGTGCTAGAGATCACAGGGGTTCTGGAAACACCATATATTTT,CSARDHRGSGNTIYF
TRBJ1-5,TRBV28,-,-,TGTGCCAGCAGGCTGGCCCAGGGTAGCAATCAGCCCCAGCATTTT,CASRLAQGSNQPQHF
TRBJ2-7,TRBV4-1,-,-,TGCGCCAGCAGCCGAGCCGACCGCGTAACCGGCGAGCAGTACTTC,CASSRADRVTGEQYF
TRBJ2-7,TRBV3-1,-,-,TGTGCCAGCAGCCCCCGGACGGACAATGCCTACGAGCAGTACTTC,CASSPRTDNAYEQYF
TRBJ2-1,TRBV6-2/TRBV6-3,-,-,TGTGCCAGCAGTTACCCGACAGGGGAGGGCTATGAGCAGTTCTTC,CASSYPTGEGYEQFF
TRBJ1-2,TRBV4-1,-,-,TGCGCCAGCAGCCAAGAAAGGGCAGGGAGGTATGGCTACACCTTC,CASSQERAGRYGYTF
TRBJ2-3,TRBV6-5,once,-,TGTGCCAGCAGTTACTCAGGGTACGCGGTAGATACGCAGTATTTT,CASSYSGYAVDTQYF
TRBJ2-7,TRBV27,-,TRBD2,TGTGCCAGCAGTTTTTCTAGCGGGGCCGCCTACGAGCAGTACTTC,CASSFSSGAAYEQYF
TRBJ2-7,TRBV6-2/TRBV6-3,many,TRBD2,TGTGCCAGCAGCTCTCATCAGACGGGAGGCTACGAGCAGTACTTC,CASSSHQTGGYEQYF
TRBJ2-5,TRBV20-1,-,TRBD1,TGCAGTGCTAGAGACCCAGGGGGCGCGGGGGAGACCCAGTACTTC,CSARDPGGAGETQYF
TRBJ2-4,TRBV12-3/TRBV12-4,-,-,TGTGCCAGCAGTCTTCTTTTTTTGGGCCGAGCCAAAAACATTCAGTACTTC,CASSLLFLGRAKNIQYF
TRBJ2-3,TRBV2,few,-,TGTGCCAGCCAAACAGAAACCACAGATACGCAGTATTTT,CASQTETTDTQYF
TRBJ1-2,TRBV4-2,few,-,TGTGCCAGCAGCCAAGATCAGTCGGGCGGAGGCTATGGCTACACCTTC,CASSQDQSGGGYGYTF